This T cell receptor (beta chain) was sequenced in a study of T-cell memory formation after mild COVID-19. Each CDR3 protein is one row after TCRdb ran MiXCR on the 5' RACE reads. The sample holds about 60,000 distinct CDR3 sequences; 10% to 15% are singletons and the top ten take 20% to 25%. Regarding the study as a whole: The second-wave clones peaking on day 37 were not confirmed as SARS-CoV-2-specific.

The CDR3 is made up of 16 amino acids. J was trimmed by 5 bases and V by 7 bases; bases with no gene match: 14. CDR1 SEHNR and CDR2 FQNEAQ come from the germline V gene (reference sequence). A word on this clonotype: As yet, its antigen is unknown.

This receptor was identified in a man aged 18 to 35 who had mild COVID-19 (a few samples of this study predate the infection). Cell type and time point are not known. The chain combines TRBV7-9 with TRBJ2-5; 9 bases match TRBD2. Sequencing was carried out using PBMCs or a T cell subset sorted from them (not recorded which). Here the CDR3 reads CASMAGERGDRETQYF. The CDR3 nucleotides read TGTGCCAGCATGGCGGGCGAGCGGGGGGACCGGGAGACCCAGTACTTC.